The 4 T cell receptor beta chains given below trace back to one sample, sequenced in a study of regulatory T cells in long-lasting Graves disease. Relying on iRepertoire HTBI primers and Arm-PCR of CDR3 regions, the team built TCR beta libraries. Via MiXCR, TCRdb re-called the multiplex PCR reads, giving one row per CDR3 protein. The sample gives around 510,000 distinct CDR3 sequences, less than 25% of which show up once; roughly 8% is in the top ten. Specified time point: persistent/refractory GD, antithyroid drugs over 5 years with positive TRAb. From PBMCs, RNA was extracted and then used to make the TCR library. The source material was peripheral blood mononuclear cells (PBMCs), sampled when the disease was refractory, from a patient treated with antithyroid drugs. The receptors were sampled from a female donor with Graves disease.

This clonotype was seen many times. This chain connects TRBV4-1 to TRBJ1-1, with 9 bases lining up with TRBD1. The germline V gene has CDR1 MGHRA and CDR2 YSYEKL. Trimming at V came to 5 bases and at J to 5 bases, leaving 9 bases not matched to a gene. The CDR3 sequence is 15 residues long. The CDR3 loop reads CASSETPGTGTEAFF. The CDR3 nucleotides read TGCGCCAGCAGCGAAACCCCCGGGACAGGGACTGAAGCTTTCTTT.

V is TRBV5-1 and J is TRBJ2-7; tentatively, D is TRBD1 or TRBD2 (5 bases each). V was shortened by 5 bases and J by 0 bases, with 15 bases between the two germline ends. The germline V gene encodes CDR1 SGHRS and CDR2 YFSETQ. This CDR3 contains 15 residues. CDR3 amino acids: CASREGPVPSYEQYF. CDR3 DNA sequence: TGCGCCAGCAGAGAGGGACCTGTTCCCTCCTACGAGCAGTACTTC. Full variable domain (missing parts from reference TRBV5-1 and TRBJ2-7): KAGVTQTPRYLIKTRGQQVTLSCSPISGHRSVSWYQQTPGQGLQFLFEYFSETQRNKGNFPGRFSGRQFSNSRSEMNVSTLELGDSALYLCASREGPVPSYEQYFGPGTRLTVT.

For the CDR3, the DNA is TGTGCCAGCAGTTTAGGACCCACAGGTGTTCTAGCCAAAAACATTCAGTACTTC. Its translation: CASSLGPTGVLAKNIQYF. The chain has TRBV28 and TRBJ2-4, with TRBD1 as a possible D gene (5 bases). Germline V gene lookup returns CDR1 MDHEN and CDR2 SYDVKM. Trimming pared 2 bases from V and 0 bases from J, leaving 17 bases between. The CDR3 has 18 amino acids.

This clonotype was recorded many times. This sequence joins TRBV11-1 and TRBJ1-1; no definite D call. Between the trimmed V and J ends, which lost 5 bases and 2 bases, there was a span of 15 bases. This CDR3 contains 15 residues. Germline CDR1 SGHAT, CDR2 FQDESV (reference sequence). CDR3 DNA sequence: TGTGCCAGCAGCCCAGGCTTATTAGCTAACACTGAAGCTTTCTTT. Its protein is CASSPGLLANTEAFF.